Each of the 32 T cell receptor beta chains below was sequenced from the same sample in a study of CD8+CD57+ T cells in acquired aplastic anemia. Genomic DNA templated the TCR beta VDJ and CDR3 profiling. TCRdb redid the calling of the reads with MiXCR, one entry per CDR3 protein. The sample contains about 150,000 distinct CDR3 sequences, approximately 52% of which appear only once. Only patients with CD8+CD57+ cell expansion on flow cytometry were chosen for sequencing. The sequenced sample consisted of sorted CD4+, CD8+, or CD8+CD57+ T cells (not recorded which) from PBMCs. The receptors were gathered from a human donor with aplastic anemia.

This chain links TRBV20-1 with TRBJ2-7; the D is unclear. Trimming took 5 bases from V and 0 from J, leaving 5 bases between them. The length of the CDR3 is 11 residues. Germline V lookup: CDR1 DFQATT, CDR2 SNEGSKA (reference sequence). CDR3 in amino acids: CSASTSYEQYF. The CDR3, as DNA: TGCAGTGCTTCCACCTCCTACGAGCAGTACTTC.

There are many counts of this clonotype. CDR3 bases: TGTGCCAGCAGCTTATTATCCTCTGGGGCCAACGTCCTGACTTTC. Translated, it gives CASSLLSSGANVLTF. The chain recombines TRBV7-9 with TRBJ2-6; D ambiguous. Germline CDR1 SEHNR, CDR2 FQNEAQ (reference sequence). With 2 bases removed from V and 0 bases from J, the gap between germline ends came to 5 bases. The CDR3 sequence is 15 residues long. The variable domain in full, completed from reference TRBV7-9 and TRBJ2-6, reads DTGVSQNPRHKITKRGQNVTFRCDPISEHNRLYWYRQTLGQGPEFLTYFQNEAQLEKSRLLSDRFSAERPKGSFSTLEIQRTEQGDSAMYLCASSLLSSGANVLTFGAGSRLTVL.

The rearrangement joins TRBV19 to TRBJ1-5; no clear D. This CDR3 is 12 amino acids long. The V end lost 9 bases, the J end lost 2 bases, and 8 bases lay between the germline ends. Germline values: CDR1 LNHDA, CDR2 SQIVND (reference sequence). CDR3 protein: CASHRGNQPQHF. The CDR3 region has the DNA TGTGCCAGCCATAGGGGCAATCAGCCCCAGCATTTT.

This clonotype has ten or more counts. V gene TRBV27 combines with J gene TRBJ2-5; D assignment may be TRBD1 or TRBD2 (5 bases each). Germline V CDR1 and CDR2: MNHEY, SMNVEV (reference sequence). The CDR3 loop spans 12 amino acids. V was cut by 8 bases and J by 5 bases, with 12 bases left in between. In DNA form, the CDR3 reads TGTGCCAGCGGACATGGGGAGGAGACCCAGTACTTC. Translated: CASGHGEETQYF.

This clonotype was seen only a few times. Possible read error: a much larger clone is one base away. The rearrangement uses TRBV6-1 and TRBJ2-1, with TRBD1 matching 9 bases. The CDR3 runs 15 residues. From germline, CDR1 is MNHNS and CDR2 SASEGT. The CDR3 here is CASSEGTGEHNERFF. The CDR3, as DNA: TGTGCCAGCAGTGAAGGGACAGGGGAACACAATGAGCGGTTCTTC.

Many counts were recorded for this clonotype. The J gene is TRBJ2-7, the V gene TRBV4-1; 8 bases are shared with TRBD2. Per the germline V gene, CDR1 is MGHRA and CDR2 is YSYEKL. V shed 0 bases and J 1 base; nucleotides not matched to a gene: 5. This CDR3 has 16 amino acids. The CDR3 region is CASSQDWSGGSYEQYF. The CDR3 DNA follows: TGCGCCAGCAGCCAAGATTGGAGCGGGGGATCCTACGAGCAGTACTTC.

V and J are TRBV10-2 and TRBJ2-3, with D possibly matching TRBD2 (6 bases). Looked up from germline, CDR1 is WSHSY and CDR2 is SAAADI. CDR3 length: 14 amino acids. Trimming stripped 10 bases from V and 0 bases from J, with 14 bases between. The DNA of the CDR3 is TGCGCCACCGAGACTAGTCCTAGCACAGATACGCAGTATTTT. Amino acid sequence: CATETSPSTDTQYF.

This sequence joins TRBV10-1 and TRBJ1-6, with D possibly matching TRBD1 (5 bases). V gave up 4 bases and J gave up 10 bases, with 11 bases separating them. The CDR3 spans 13 residues. Germline lookup yields CDR1 WNHNN and CDR2 SYGVQD (reference sequence). CDR3 sequence reads: CASSGQRDSPLHF. The CDR3 DNA sequence: TGCGCCAGCAGTGGTCAGAGGGACTCACCCCTCCACTTT.

This clonotype was found a few times. One end of the junction varies from germline; a read error may be responsible. This sequence joins TRBV20-1 and TRBJ2-3, with 14 nucleotides matching TRBD2. The CDR3 length is 15 residues. Looked up from germline, CDR1 is DFQATT and CDR2 is SNEGSKA (reference sequence). The CDR3 reads CSARGLAGATDTQYF. CDR3 bases: TGCAGCGCTAGGGGACTAGCGGGAGCCACAGATACGCAGTATTTT.

Ten or more counts support this clonotype. The chain has TRBV5-6 and TRBJ1-1, with a weak D call TRBD1 (6 bases). Germline V gene lookup returns CDR1 SGHDT and CDR2 YYEEEE. The CDR3 is 12 residues long. The germline V and J ends were trimmed by 4 bases and 3 bases, with 7 bases remaining between them. DNA for the CDR3: TGTGCCAGCAGCAAGGGGGACACTGAAGCTTTCTTT. Residues: CASSKGDTEAFF.

The V gene is TRBV5-5, the J gene TRBJ1-1; D is undetermined. V lost 3 bases and J 0 bases, leaving 12 bases between the germline ends. The V gene's germline CDR1 is SGHKS and CDR2 YYEKEE (reference sequence). This CDR3 is built from 15 residues. Written as DNA, the CDR3 is TGTGCCAGCAGCTGGATGGGGAAACTGAACACTGAAGCTTTCTTT. It specifies CASSWMGKLNTEAFF.

CDR3 sequence reads: CASSDVGGDTDTQYF. Here the CDR3 DNA reads TGTGCCAGCAGTGACGTGGGGGGGGACACAGATACGCAGTATTTT. The rearrangement joins TRBV6-4 to TRBJ2-3; TRBD2 matches at 7 bases. This CDR3 region has 15 residues. V lost 2 bases, J lost 2 bases, and 4 bases stayed unmatched. Germline CDR1 and CDR2: MRHNA and SNTAGT.

This sequence joins TRBV5-1 and TRBJ2-7, with D uncertain. V was shortened by 0 bases and J by 1 base, with 8 bases between the two germline ends. CDR3 length: 14 amino acids. CDR1 and CDR2 from the germline V gene are SGHRS and YFSETQ. The CDR3 loop reads CASSLGVLSYEQYF. CDR3 in DNA: TGCGCCAGCAGCTTGGGGGTGCTGTCCTACGAGCAGTACTTC.

This clonotype showed up many times. This chain joins TRBV5-6 and TRBJ2-3; D is undetermined. The CDR3 spans 16 residues. Germline V gene lookup returns CDR1 SGHDT and CDR2 YYEEEE. Trimming removed 1 base from V and 0 bases from J, with 12 bases in between. CDR3 bases: TGTGCCAGCAGCTTGATCGGTTTCCGAAGCACAGATACGCAGTATTTT. Residues: CASSLIGFRSTDTQYF.

The chain has TRBV7-2 and TRBJ2-7; TRBD1 or TRBD2 may be the D gene (5 bases each). The CDR3 contains 15 residues. V lost 0 bases and J 6 bases, leaving 15 bases between the germline ends. Looked up from germline, CDR1 is SGHTA and CDR2 is FQGNSA. The CDR3 loop is CASSLALRGWAEQYF. DNA for the CDR3: TGTGCCAGCAGCTTAGCGCTGAGGGGCTGGGCCGAGCAGTACTTC.

There are a few counts of this clonotype. CDR3 DNA: TGTGCCACCAGTGATTTGAAGGGAGGGGTGAATGAGCAGTTCTTC. Its protein product is CATSDLKGGVNEQFF. The chain carries TRBV24-1 and TRBJ2-1; TRBD2 matches at 7 bases. Germline V gene lookup returns CDR1 KGHDR and CDR2 SFDVKD. This CDR3 contains 15 residues. The J segment lost 7 bases and the V segment lost 0 bases, leaving 5 bases of the junction unmatched.

This chain joins TRBV19 and TRBJ2-3; TRBD1 agrees at 8 bases. This CDR3 spans 15 amino acids. V shed 9 bases, J shed 2 bases, and the junction held 10 bases outside the gene matches. CDR1 LNHDA and CDR2 SQIVND come from the germline V gene (reference sequence). As DNA, the CDR3 is TGTGCCAGCAGCAAAACAGGGGGATCCACAGATACGCAGTATTTT. It is translated as CASSKTGGSTDTQYF.

The CDR3 loop is CATSDGGTDTQYF. The DNA of the CDR3 is TGTGCCACCAGTGATGGAGGAACAGATACGCAGTATTTT. The chain combines TRBV24-1 with TRBJ2-3, with D maybe TRBD2 (5 bases). The CDR3 is 13 amino acids. Germline CDR1 and CDR2: KGHDR and SFDVKD. Trimming took off 3 bases at V and 3 bases at J, with 6 bases between the two ends.

There are many counts of this clonotype. The chain is built from TRBV4-3 and TRBJ2-1, with 8 bases lining up with TRBD1. There are 17 residues in the CDR3. Germline CDR1 is LGHNA and CDR2 is YSLEER. Losses at the gene ends were 0 bases for V and 5 bases for J; bases not matched to a gene: 9. The CDR3 DNA reads as TGCGCCAGCAGCCAAGATTGGCAGGGGGCGCCTAACAATGAGCAGTTCTTC. Encoded protein: CASSQDWQGAPNNEQFF.

The V and J genes are TRBV14 and TRBJ2-5, with D unclear. The germline gives CDR1 SGHDN, CDR2 FVKESK. CDR3 size: 12 residues. Trimming removed 6 bases at V and 5 bases at J, with 10 bases between. The CDR3 reads CASSPGPETQYF. In DNA, the CDR3 is TGTGCCAGCAGTCCCGGCCCCGAGACCCAGTACTTC.

Remarks on this clonotype: At one end, the junction sequence differs from germline, possibly due to a read error. This sequence joins TRBV7-2 and TRBJ1-4; a weak D match, TRBD1 (6 bases). There are 14 residues in the CDR3. The V gene's germline CDR1 is SGHTA and CDR2 FQGNSA. The CDR3 nucleotides read TGTGCCAGCAGCCCCGGGACAACGAATGAAAAACTGTTTTTT. It encodes CASSPGTTNEKLFF.

The CDR3 protein is CASSGGRGGEQYF. The CDR3, as DNA: TGTGCCAGCAGCGGTGGGCGAGGCGGGGAGCAGTACTTC. This chain connects TRBV24-1 to TRBJ2-7; possibly TRBD2 for D (5 bases). The V end lost 11 bases, the J end lost 7 bases, and 20 bases lay between the germline ends. The CDR3 has 13 residues. CDR1 and CDR2 from the germline V gene are KGHDR and SFDVKD.

This clonotype came up many times. The V call is TRBV7-9, the J call TRBJ2-5; D perhaps matches TRBD2 (5 bases). Trimming took 4 bases from V and 5 from J, leaving 11 bases between them. The CDR3 has 13 residues. Germline CDR1 is SEHNR and CDR2 is FQNEAQ (reference sequence). The CDR3 loop reads CASSSSGRETQYF. CDR3 bases: TGTGCCAGCAGCTCCAGCGGTCGGGAGACCCAGTACTTC. The whole variable domain, remainder taken from reference TRBV7-9 and TRBJ2-5, is DTGVSQNPRHKITKRGQNVTFRCDPISEHNRLYWYRQTLGQGPEFLTYFQNEAQLEKSRLLSDRFSAERPKGSFSTLEIQRTEQGDSAMYLCASSSSGRETQYFGPGTRLLVL.

The chain uses TRBV15 and TRBJ2-7, with D uncertain. The CDR3 contains 12 residues. The germline V and J ends were trimmed by 2 bases and 6 bases, with 8 bases remaining between them. Germline CDR1 reads LNHNV; CDR2 reads YYDKDF (reference sequence). CDR3 region: CATSRSRSEQYF. The CDR3 DNA follows: TGTGCCACCAGCAGATCCAGGAGCGAGCAGTACTTC.

This rearrangement joins TRBV10-3 to TRBJ2-1; TRBD2 is a possible D gene (5 bases). The CDR3 runs to 16 residues. Germline assignment: CDR1 ENHRY and CDR2 SYGVKD. The V and J ends lost 5 bases and 0 bases respectively, with 14 bases between them. CDR3 coding DNA: TGTGCCATCAGTCTAACTAGGATGAGCTCCTACAATGAGCAGTTCTTC. Translating it yields CAISLTRMSSYNEQFF.

In this sample, this clonotype turned up once. This may be a read error, as it is one base from a much larger clone. The chain carries TRBV12-3 or TRBV12-4 and TRBJ1-1; no clear D gene. Trimming took off 4 bases at V and 3 bases at J, with 9 bases between the two ends. The CDR3 consists of 13 residues. The CDR3 DNA is TGTGCCAGCAGTTCACACCCGGACACTGAAGCTTTCTTT. Its translation: CASSSHPDTEAFF.

The chain links TRBV7-6 to TRBJ2-7, with 8 bases fitting TRBD1. This CDR3 is 17 amino acids long. Germline-derived CDR1 and CDR2 are SGHVS and FNYEAQ. V lost 5 bases to trimming and J lost 3 bases; unmatched junction nucleotides: 15. DNA for the CDR3: TGTGCCAGCAGCCCAACCACCGGACAGGGAAGGGACTACGAGCAGTACTTC. This sequence encodes CASSPTTGQGRDYEQYF.

This clonotype was observed a handful of times. The chain carries TRBV2 and TRBJ2-2; D might be TRBD2 (7 bases). The CDR3 length is 13 residues. V was pared by 10 bases and J by 7 bases, with 16 bases between. CDR1 SNHLY and CDR2 FYNNEI come from the germline V gene. This chain's CDR3 is CATRGGQGGELFF. For the CDR3, the DNA is TGTGCCACTCGCGGGGGCCAGGGCGGGGAGCTGTTTTTT.

This chain links TRBV20-1 with TRBJ1-2; a possible D gene is TRBD1 (6 bases). CDR3 size: 14 residues. The ends were cut back, 2 bases at V and 0 bases at J, with 10 bases in the middle. Germline V gives CDR1 DFQATT, CDR2 SNEGSKA (reference sequence). The CDR3 bases are TGCAGTGCTAGATTGACAGGAACTAACTATGGCTACACCTTC. Protein: CSARLTGTNYGYTF.

This clonotype has ten or more counts. V gene TRBV11-1 combines with J gene TRBJ2-3, with TRBD2 matching over 9 bases. V dropped 4 bases and J dropped 7; count of bases not matched to a gene: 12. In germline, CDR1 is SGHAT, CDR2 FQDESV (reference sequence). The CDR3 is 16 amino acids. The CDR3 is CASSSLAGVEGYTQYF. The CDR3 DNA follows: TGTGCCAGCAGCTCATTAGCGGGGGTGGAGGGATATACGCAGTATTTT. Full variable domain (outside the CDR3, taken from reference TRBV11-1 and TRBJ2-3): EAEVAQSPRYKITEKSQAVAFWCDPISGHATLYWYRQILGQGPELLVQFQDESVVDDSQLPKDRFSAERLKGVDSTLKIQPAELGDSAMYLCASSSLAGVEGYTQYFGPGTRLTVL.

Only a few counts were recorded for this clonotype. The chain uses TRBV10-3 and TRBJ2-2; 12 bases match TRBD2. The V gene's germline CDR1 is ENHRY and CDR2 SYGVKD. This CDR3 contains 17 residues. Germline trimming cut 3 bases from V and 0 bases from J; bases unmatched to any gene: 2. Written as DNA, the CDR3 is TGTGCCATCAGTGATAGACTAGCGGGGGCGAACACCGGGGAGCTGTTTTTT. Translating gives CAISDRLAGANTGELFF.

This clonotype was recorded many times. The J gene is TRBJ1-5, the V gene TRBV7-8; the D is unclear. V shed 5 bases and J shed 0 bases, with 2 bases lying between them. CDR1 and CDR2 from the germline V gene are SGHVS and FQNEAQ. CDR3 length: 12 amino acids. The CDR3 is CASSGSNQPQHF. Written as DNA, the CDR3 is TGTGCCAGCAGCGGTAGCAATCAGCCCCAGCATTTT.